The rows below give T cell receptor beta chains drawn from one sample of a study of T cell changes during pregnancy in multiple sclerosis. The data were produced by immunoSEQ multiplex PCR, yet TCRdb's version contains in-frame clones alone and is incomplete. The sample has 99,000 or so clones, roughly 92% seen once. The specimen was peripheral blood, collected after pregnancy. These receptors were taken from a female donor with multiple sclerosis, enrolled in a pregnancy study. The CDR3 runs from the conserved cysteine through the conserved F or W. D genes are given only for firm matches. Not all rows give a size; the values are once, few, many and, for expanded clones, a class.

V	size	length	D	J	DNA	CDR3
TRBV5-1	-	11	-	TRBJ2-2	TGCGCCAGCAGCACGGCCGGGGAGCTGTTTTTT	CASSTAGELFF
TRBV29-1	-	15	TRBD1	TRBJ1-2	TGCAGCGTTGTGCGCCCTGGACAGGGTATGGCTGGCTACACCTTC	CSVVRPGQGMAGYTF
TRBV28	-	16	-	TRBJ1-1	TGTGCCAGCTCCTCGCCCGAGCGGGGCCTATCGGATGAAGCTTTCTTT	CASSSPERGLSDEAFF
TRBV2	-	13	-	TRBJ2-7	TGTGCCATCAAGCGGACCAACCAACCCGAGCAGTACTTC	CAIKRTNQPEQYF
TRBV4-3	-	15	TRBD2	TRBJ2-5	TGCGCCAGCAGCCAAGGCCGCGGGAGGGCAGAGACCCAGTACTTC	CASSQGRGRAETQYF
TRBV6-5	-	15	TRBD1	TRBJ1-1	TGTGCCAGCAGTTACCTGGGACAGGGGAACACTGAAGCTTTCTTT	CASSYLGQGNTEAFF
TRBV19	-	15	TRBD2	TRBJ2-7	TGTGCCAGTAGTACGAACCTAGCGGGAGGGGCCGAGCAGTACTTC	CASSTNLAGGAEQYF
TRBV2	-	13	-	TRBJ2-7	TGTGCCAGCAGGGGGACTTCCAGCTACGAGCAGTACTTC	CASRGTSSYEQYF
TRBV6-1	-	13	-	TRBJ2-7	TGTGCCAGCGGGCGGCAGGGGGGCTACGAGCAGTACTTC	CASGRQGGYEQYF
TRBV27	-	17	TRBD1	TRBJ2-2	TGTGCCAGCAGTCACAATCCGGGACAGGGGAATCCCGGGGAGCTGTTTTTT	CASSHNPGQGNPGELFF
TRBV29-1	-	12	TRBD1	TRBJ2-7	TGCAGCGGTAAAACAGGGGCCTACGAGCAGTACTTC	CSGKTGAYEQYF
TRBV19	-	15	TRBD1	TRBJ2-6	TGTGCCAGTAGTTTTCAGGGGGTCGGGGCCAACGTCCTGACTTTC	CASSFQGVGANVLTF
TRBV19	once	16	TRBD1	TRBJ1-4	TGTGCCAGTAGTTTACGACAGGGGGCAACTAATGAAAAACTGTTTTTT	CASSLRQGATNEKLFF
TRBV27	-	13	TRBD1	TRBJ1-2	TGTGCCAGCCGCGGGACAGGGGTTTATGGCTACACCTTC	CASRGTGVYGYTF
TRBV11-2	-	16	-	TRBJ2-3	TGTGCCAGCAGCCCCAGGTGGGTTTATGGCACAGATACGCAGTATTTT	CASSPRWVYGTDTQYF
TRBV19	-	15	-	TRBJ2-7	TGTGCCAGTAGCTCCTCAGGGGGGCGCATCGACGAGCAGTACTTC	CASSSSGGRIDEQYF
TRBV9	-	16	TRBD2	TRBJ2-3	TGTGCCAGCAGCGTATTGGAGCGGGAGAACACAGATACGCAGTATTTT	CASSVLERENTDTQYF
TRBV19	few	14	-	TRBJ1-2	TGTGCCAGTAGTTCTTCTCGGGGATCCTATGGCTACACCTTC	CASSSSRGSYGYTF
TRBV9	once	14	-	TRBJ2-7	TGTGCCAGCAGCCCAACAGGGCTCTCCTACGAGCAGTACTTC	CASSPTGLSYEQYF
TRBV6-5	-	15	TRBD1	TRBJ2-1	TGTGCCAGCAGTTACTCGGGACAGGGGGCTAATGAGCAGTTCTTC	CASSYSGQGANEQFF
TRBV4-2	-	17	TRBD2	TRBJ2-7	TGTGCCAGCAGCCGTACCTCCGGGACTAGCGGCTTATACGAGCAGTACTTC	CASSRTSGTSGLYEQYF
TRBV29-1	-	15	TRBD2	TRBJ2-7	TGCAGCGTTGAGGACCCGGGGAGGGGACCCTACGAGCAGTACTTC	CSVEDPGRGPYEQYF
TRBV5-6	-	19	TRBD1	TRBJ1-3	TGTGCCAGCACGAAGGACAGGGGGGCTCTTGGATACTCTGGAAACACCATATATTTT	CASTKDRGALGYSGNTIYF
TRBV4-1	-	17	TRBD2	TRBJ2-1	TGCGCCAGCAGCCCACTCGCCACTAGCGGGAGAGGCAATGAGCAGTTCTTC	CASSPLATSGRGNEQFF